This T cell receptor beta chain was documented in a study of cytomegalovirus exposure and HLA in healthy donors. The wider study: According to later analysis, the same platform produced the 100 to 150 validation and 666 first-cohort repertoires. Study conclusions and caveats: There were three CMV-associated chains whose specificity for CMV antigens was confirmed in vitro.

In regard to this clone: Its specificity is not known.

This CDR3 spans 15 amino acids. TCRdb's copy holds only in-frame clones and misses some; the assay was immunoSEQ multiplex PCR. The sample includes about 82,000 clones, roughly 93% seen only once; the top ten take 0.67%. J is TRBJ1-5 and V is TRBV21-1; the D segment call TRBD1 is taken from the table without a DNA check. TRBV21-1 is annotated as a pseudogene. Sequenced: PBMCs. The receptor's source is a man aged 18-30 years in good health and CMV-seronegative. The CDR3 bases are TGTGCCAGCAGCAAACCGAACACAGGCAATCAGCCCCAGCATTTT. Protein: CASSKPNTGNQPQHF.